The rows below give T cell receptor beta chains drawn from one sample of a study of shared clonotypes between healthy human individuals. Some clones are missing from TCRdb's copy, which holds only in-frame ones; the method was immunoSEQ multiplex PCR. This table holds approximately 700,000 clones, around three quarters found once. Sequenced material: memory CD4+ T cells sorted from blood. The receptors were gathered from a woman in her twenties or thirties in good health. CDR3s include the opening cysteine and the closing phenylalanine or tryptophan. D genes are given only for firm matches. Clone size appears in some rows only: once, few, many, or a class for an expanded clone.

J gene,V gene,D gene,clone size,CDR3 DNA,CDR3 protein
TRBJ2-5,TRBV7-2,NA,NA,TGTGCCAGCAGCTTAGCGCAGGGCAGGACCCAGTACTTC,CASSLAQGRTQYF
TRBJ2-5,TRBV5-5,NA,few,TGTGCCAGCAGCTTGGCACAAGAGACCCAGTACTTC,CASSLAQETQYF
TRBJ1-1,TRBV15,NA,NA,TGTGCCACCAGCAAATTGGGCCTCCAACCTGAAGCTTTCTTT,CATSKLGLQPEAFF
TRBJ2-1,TRBV30,NA,NA,TGTGCCTGGAGTAGGGACATTTTGAGCTCCTACAATGAGCAGTTCTTC,CAWSRDILSSYNEQFF
TRBJ2-3,TRBV29-1,NA,NA,TGCAGCGTTGAAGGGCAGACTAGCACAGATACGCAGTATTTT,CSVEGQTSTDTQYF
TRBJ1-1,TRBV30,NA,NA,TGTGCCGGCGGGAGGGACACTGAAGCTTTCTTT,CAGGRDTEAFF
TRBJ1-1,TRBV6-6,NA,NA,TGTGCCAGCAGCCTACGGAGGGATGGGGCTGAAGCTTTCTTT,CASSLRRDGAEAFF
TRBJ1-4,TRBV7-9,NA,NA,TGTGCCAGCAGCCCAGAGGACGGTATTAATGAAAAACTGTTTTTT,CASSPEDGINEKLFF
TRBJ2-1,TRBV10-3,TRBD2,NA,TGTGCCACCATGGAGACTAGCGGGAGGTCTAATGAGCAGTTCTTC,CATMETSGRSNEQFF
TRBJ1-3,TRBV11-2,NA,NA,TGTGCCAGCAGCTCTTGGGGTTCCCGCTCTGGAAACACCATATATTTT,CASSSWGSRSGNTIYF
TRBJ1-5,TRBV4-2,NA,few,TGTGCCAGCAGCCAAGATCGAAGGGTGAGCAATCAGCCCCAGCATTTT,CASSQDRRVSNQPQHF
TRBJ1-3,TRBV15,NA,NA,TGTGCCACCAGCAGAGATAGGCAGATCTCTGGAAACACCATATATTTT,CATSRDRQISGNTIYF
TRBJ2-3,TRBV6-1,NA,NA,TGTGCCAGCAGTGAACCGAACACAGATACGCAGTATTTT,CASSEPNTDTQYF
TRBJ2-1,TRBV5-1,NA,NA,TGCGCCAGCAGCTTATCCCAGAGGGGGTTTATTTACAATGAGCAGTTCTTC,CASSLSQRGFIYNEQFF
TRBJ1-1,TRBV7-2,TRBD1,few,TGTGCCAGCAGCGGACAGGGGGTCACCACTGAAGCTTTCTTT,CASSGQGVTTEAFF
TRBJ1-3,TRBV5-1,NA,NA,TGCGCCAGCAGCTTGGATTCTGTAGGGCATGGAAACACCATATATTTT,CASSLDSVGHGNTIYF
TRBJ2-7,TRBV21-1,NA,NA,TGTGCCAGCAGCAAGGGGTCTGGACAGTACTTC,CASSKGSGQYF
TRBJ1-1,TRBV2,NA,NA,TGTGCCAGCAGTGTTCGTCTGAACACTGAAGCTTTCTTT,CASSVRLNTEAFF
TRBJ2-3,TRBV19,TRBD1,NA,TGTGCCAGCCAGGGACAGGGGGCCGTTAGCACAGATACGCAGTATTTT,CASQGQGAVSTDTQYF
TRBJ1-5,TRBV30,TRBD1,NA,TGTGCCTGGGACAGGGGTTTGAGCAATCAGCCCCAGCATTTT,CAWDRGLSNQPQHF
TRBJ2-2,TRBV2,TRBD1,few,TGTGCCAGCAGTGGACAGGGGGCGGGCACCGGGGAGCTGTTTTTT,CASSGQGAGTGELFF
TRBJ2-7,TRBV7-2,NA,NA,TGTGCCAGCAGCTTAAATCAACAGCTAGGCGAGCAGTACTTC,CASSLNQQLGEQYF
TRBJ2-7,TRBV29-1,NA,NA,TGCAGCGTTCGACAGACAGGAGCCTACGAGCAGTACTTC,CSVRQTGAYEQYF
TRBJ1-2,TRBV9,NA,NA,TGTGCCAGCAGCCAAGCAGGGGCAGAAACTAACTATGGCTACACCTTC,CASSQAGAETNYGYTF
TRBJ1-1,TRBV6-6,NA,NA,TGTGCCAGCAGTTCTCCCAACTTTCCTGAAGCTTTCTTT,CASSSPNFPEAFF
TRBJ2-2,TRBV5-8,NA,NA,TGTGCCAGCACCCTCAGGGCAACCGGGGAGCTGTTTTTT,CASTLRATGELFF
TRBJ1-1,TRBV5-1,NA,few,TGCGCCAGCAGCTCCCTAGGCAGGAACACTGAAGCTTTCTTT,CASSSLGRNTEAFF
TRBJ2-1,TRBV28,NA,NA,TGTGCCAGCAGTTTGCATTTGGTGCTAGCGTTTGCGAATGAGCAGTTCTTC,CASSLHLVLAFANEQFF
TRBJ1-2,TRBV18,NA,once,TGTGCCAGCTCACCACCGAGCCTTTTAAACTATGGCTACACCTTC,CASSPPSLLNYGYTF
TRBJ2-3,TRBV27,NA,once,TGTGCCAGCAGTTTAAGTGCACGGAAGGCCACAGATACGCAGTATTTT,CASSLSARKATDTQYF
TRBJ2-1,TRBV28,TRBD2,NA,TGTGCCAGCAGTTCCACGGGTTTGGGACTAGCGGTCTACAATGAGCAGTTCTTC,CASSSTGLGLAVYNEQFF
TRBJ1-2,TRBV6-1,TRBD1,NA,TGTGCCACCGGACAGGGCGATAGTGATGGCTACACCTTC,CATGQGDSDGYTF
TRBJ2-7,TRBV19,TRBD2,NA,TGTGCCAGTAGCCGTCTAGCGGGAGGGTCCTACGAGCAGTACTTC,CASSRLAGGSYEQYF
TRBJ1-5,TRBV28,NA,NA,TGTGCCAGCAGTTCTCCCCAAAGGGCCGGGGGTCAGCCCCAGCATTTT,CASSSPQRAGGQPQHF
TRBJ2-2,TRBV19,NA,NA,TGTGCCAGTAGTCCTTCGCTCACCGGGGAGCTGTTTTTT,CASSPSLTGELFF
TRBJ2-1,TRBV27,NA,NA,TGTGCCAGCAGTTCTGGGGTTGGATACAATGAGCAGTTCTTC,CASSSGVGYNEQFF
TRBJ2-7,TRBV15,TRBD1,NA,TGTGCCACCAGCACGGGACAGGGTTCGGGCGAGCAGTACTTC,CATSTGQGSGEQYF
TRBJ2-2,TRBV5-1,TRBD1,NA,TGCGCCAGCAAGCTAACAGGGGATGACACCGGGGAGCTGTTTTTT,CASKLTGDDTGELFF
TRBJ2-7,TRBV9,NA,NA,TGTGCCAGCAGCCCCCAGGGTGCGGGTCTGTACGAGCAGTACTTC,CASSPQGAGLYEQYF
TRBJ1-1,TRBV7-2,TRBD1,NA,TGTGCCAGCAGCTTGGCCGGACAGGTTTGGGCTTTCTTT,CASSLAGQVWAFF
TRBJ2-1,TRBV29-1,NA,few,TGCAGCGTTGCCCGACGTCTAGCATTTCACAATGAGCAGTTCTTC,CSVARRLAFHNEQFF